One and the same sample provided the 21 T cell receptor beta chains below, sequenced in a study of cytomegalovirus exposure and HLA in healthy donors. TCRdb's table, derived via immunoSEQ multiplex PCR, lists solely in-frame clones and lacks some. The sample holds 30,000 to 40,000 clones, approximately 92% seen once. Sequencing used PBMCs. These receptors originate from a young man in good health and CMV-seronegative.

V gene TRBV5-1 combines with J gene TRBJ1-1; a weak D match, TRBD1 (5 bases). The CDR3 is 15 residues long. V lost 0 bases, J lost 6 bases, and 15 bases lay in between. Germline CDR1 and CDR2: SGHRS and YFSETQ. The CDR3 DNA reads TGCGCCAGCAGCTTGGTTGGGGCGCGAGGTTCTGAAGCTTTCTTT. This gives the protein CASSLVGARGSEAFF.

This sequence joins TRBV18 and TRBJ2-5; 7 bases map to TRBD2. Unmatched junction bases numbered 14, after V lost 6 bases and J lost 4 bases. The CDR3 covers 16 residues. CDR1 is KGHSH and CDR2 is LQKENI in the germline V gene. CDR3 protein: CASSRFERGVGETQYF. Written as DNA, the CDR3 is TGTGCCAGCTCCCGTTTCGAGCGGGGCGTAGGAGAGACCCAGTACTTC.

V and J are TRBV5-6 and TRBJ1-2, with TRBD1 identical over 8 bases. Germline V gene data show CDR1 as SGHDT and CDR2 as YYEEEE. Trimming cost V 0 bases and J 7 bases; bases outside gene matches: 8. The CDR3 extends over 15 amino acids. The chain's CDR3 is CASSLGDRFRLGYTF. The CDR3 DNA follows: TGTGCCAGCAGCTTGGGGGACAGGTTTCGACTTGGCTACACCTTC.

The chain couples TRBV5-6 to TRBJ1-4; TRBD1 matches at 8 bases. CDR1 is SGHDT and CDR2 is YYEEEE in the germline V gene. There are 14 residues in the CDR3. Trimming removed 5 bases from V and 8 bases from J; junction bases left unmatched: 8. CDR3 loop: CASSRAGGGEKLFF. The CDR3 DNA reads TGTGCCAGCAGTAGGGCAGGGGGCGGCGAAAAACTGTTTTTT.

The chain is built from TRBV2 and TRBJ2-1, with 7 positions matching TRBD2. The germline V gene encodes CDR1 SNHLY and CDR2 FYNNEI. V gave up 7 bases and J gave up 1 base; unmatched junction bases: 7. The CDR3 has 15 amino acids. The CDR3 coding sequence is TGTGCCAGCATAGGCCTAGCGGCATCCTACAATGAGCAGTTCTTC. Its translation: CASIGLAASYNEQFF.

The CDR3 sequence is CSANRDRGQHF. Here the CDR3 DNA reads TGCAGTGCTAATAGGGACAGGGGGCAGCATTTT. The chain has TRBV20-1 and TRBJ1-5; 11 nucleotides match TRBD1. This CDR3 region has 11 residues. Trimming removed 4 bases from V and 13 bases from J; junction bases left unmatched: 3. CDR1 DFQATT and CDR2 SNEGSKA come from the germline V gene (reference sequence).

The rearrangement uses TRBV29-1 and TRBJ2-3, with TRBD2 matching over 8 bases. The CDR3 has 15 residues. V gave up 4 bases and J gave up 4 bases; unmatched junction bases: 10. Germline V gene data show CDR1 as SQVTM and CDR2 as ANQGSEA. The CDR3 region has the DNA TGCAGCGTTGCAGCGGGAGTGGAGATAGCAGATACGCAGTATTTT. Translating it yields CSVAAGVEIADTQYF.

The J gene is TRBJ2-3, the V gene TRBV18; TRBD1 is a possible D gene (5 bases). The CDR3 extends over 15 amino acids. V lost 2 bases to trimming and J lost 0 bases, with 9 bases between them. CDR1 KGHSH and CDR2 LQKENI come from the germline V gene. The CDR3: CASSPGRVSTDTQYF. CDR3 DNA: TGTGCCAGCTCACCAGGCAGGGTTAGCACAGATACGCAGTATTTT.

The rearrangement joins TRBV29-1 to TRBJ1-4, with D perhaps matching TRBD1 (5 bases). The germline V gene encodes CDR1 SQVTM and CDR2 ANQGSEA. CDR3 size: 14 residues. The V end was cut by 4 bases, the J end by 4 bases, with 13 bases between. The CDR3 spells CSVGRGTDNEKLFF. CDR3 nucleotides: TGCAGCGTTGGTCGGGGGACGGATAATGAAAAACTGTTTTTT.

This chain connects TRBV30 to TRBJ2-4; tentative D call: TRBD1 (6 bases). The V end lost 0 bases, the J end lost 0 bases, and 9 bases lay between the germline ends. This CDR3 is 15 amino acids long. Germline V CDR1 and CDR2: GTSNPN, SVGIG (reference sequence). The CDR3: CAWSVGQRAKNIQYF. The CDR3 nucleotides are TGTGCCTGGAGTGTAGGACAGAGAGCCAAAAACATTCAGTACTTC.

The chain combines TRBV6-6 with TRBJ1-2, with 8 positions matching TRBD1. This CDR3 region has 16 residues. In germline, CDR1 is MNHNY, CDR2 SVGAGI (reference sequence). V trimming: 5 bases; J trimming: 4 bases; junction bases outside the gene matches: 12. CDR3 sequence (DNA): TGTGCCAGCAGTACCTCCGACAGGGGAGGTGGCTATGGCTACACCTTC. Translating gives CASSTSDRGGGYGYTF.

The chain employs TRBV12-5 and TRBJ2-7; D gene ambiguous. This CDR3 comprises 13 residues. Germline V lookup: CDR1 LGHNT, CDR2 FRNRAP. V lost 2 bases to trimming and J lost 0 bases, with 5 bases between them. The CDR3 DNA is TGTGCTAGTGGTTTGTACGGCTCCTACGAGCAGTACTTC. Its translation: CASGLYGSYEQYF.

The rearrangement links TRBV7-2 to TRBJ2-1; 8 nucleotides align to TRBD2. There are 15 residues in the CDR3. CDR1 is SGHTA, CDR2 FQGNSA, per germline. The ends lost 5 bases at V and 13 bases at J; junction bases unmatched: 16. In DNA, the CDR3 is TGTGCCAGCAGCCATCAGGTGGGGGGCGGGGGGATACAGTTCTTC. Translating it yields CASSHQVGGGGIQFF.

The DNA of the CDR3 is TGTGCCAGCAGATCACAGGGTAGGGGGAACTATGGCTACACCTTC. Protein: CASRSQGRGNYGYTF. The chain employs TRBV6-5 and TRBJ1-2, with D maybe TRBD1 (6 bases). Germline lookup yields CDR1 MNHEY and CDR2 SVGAGI. Trimming took off 6 bases at V and 2 bases at J, with 16 bases between the two ends. CDR3 length: 15 amino acids.

The J gene is TRBJ2-5, the V gene TRBV6-1; D ambiguous. CDR1 is MNHNS and CDR2 is SASEGT in the germline V gene. The CDR3 is 13 residues long. The V end was cut by 8 bases, the J end by 2 bases, with 12 bases between. The CDR3 DNA is TGTGCCAGCGAATACGGTGGTCAAGAGACCCAGTACTTC. Its protein is CASEYGGQETQYF.

The gene calls are TRBV7-9 and TRBJ1-2, with D perhaps TRBD1 (5 bases). Germline CDR1 reads SEHNR; CDR2 reads FQNEAQ (reference sequence). V was cut by 3 bases and J by 3 bases, with 8 bases left in between. The CDR3 extends over 13 amino acids. The DNA of the CDR3 is TGTGCCAGCAGCTTCAGGGATCACTATGGCTACACCTTC. Its translation: CASSFRDHYGYTF.

The J gene is TRBJ2-7, the V gene TRBV30; perhaps TRBD2 as D (6 bases). Trimming left V 5 bases short and J 3 bases short, with 8 bases between. Per the germline V gene, CDR1 is GTSNPN and CDR2 is SVGIG (reference sequence). The CDR3 extends over 11 amino acids. This chain's CDR3 is CAWGLNYEQYF. The DNA of the CDR3 is TGTGCCTGGGGACTAAACTACGAGCAGTACTTC. Drawing the rest from reference TRBV30 and TRBJ2-7, the complete variable domain is SQTIHQWPATLVQPVGSPLSLECTVEGTSNPNLYWYRQAAGRGLQLLFYSVGIGQISSEVPQNLSASRPQDRQFILSSKKLLLSDSGFYLCAWGLNYEQYFGPGTRLTVT.

The chain employs TRBV4-1 and TRBJ2-1; D possibly corresponds to TRBD1 (6 bases). The CDR3 contains 12 residues. Trimming stripped 3 bases from V and 12 bases from J, with 12 bases between. The germline gives CDR1 MGHRA, CDR2 YSYEKL. CDR3 bases: TGCGCCAGCAGCCAGCAGGGGTACGCGCAGTTCTTC. Translation: CASSQQGYAQFF.

The gene calls are TRBV11-2 and TRBJ2-7; TRBD1 matches 10 bases. Unmatched junction bases numbered 5, after V lost 5 bases and J lost 1 base. The CDR3 totals 15 residues. Looked up from germline, CDR1 is SGHAT and CDR2 is FQNNGV. The CDR3: CASSRRTGGSYEQYF. As DNA, the CDR3 is TGTGCCAGCAGCCGTAGGACAGGGGGGTCCTACGAGCAGTACTTC. The variable domain in full, with the rest retrieved from reference TRBV11-2 and TRBJ2-7, is EAGVAQSPRYKIIEKRQSVAFWCNPISGHATLYWYQQILGQGPKLLIQFQNNGVVDDSQLPKDRFSAERLKGVDSTLKIQPAKLEDSAVYLCASSRRTGGSYEQYFGPGTRLTVT.

The rearrangement uses TRBV9 and TRBJ2-2; no clear D. Trimming removed 0 bases at V and 5 bases at J, with 8 bases between. The germline V gene encodes CDR1 SGDLS and CDR2 YYNGEE. This CDR3 is built from 14 residues. The CDR3 here is CASSVGSQTGELFF. The CDR3 DNA reads as TGTGCCAGCAGCGTAGGCAGTCAGACCGGGGAGCTGTTTTTT.

The chain links TRBV28 to TRBJ1-2; TRBD1 matches 12 bases. CDR3 length equals 16 residues. Per germline, CDR1 MDHEN and CDR2 SYDVKM. V lost 6 bases to trimming and J lost 8 bases; unmatched junction nucleotides: 13. CDR3 nucleotide sequence: TGTGCCAGCAGCAATACCGGGACAGGGGGCTGGGGGGGCTACACCTTC. Translating it yields CASSNTGTGGWGGYTF.